These T cell receptor beta chains were read from a single sample in a study of breast tumors, draining lymph nodes, adjacent tissues. Using its own MiXCR run on the multiplex PCR reads, TCRdb lists one record per CDR3 protein. The table includes some 49,000 distinct CDR3 sequences, 23% detected once. Sample: breast tumor tissue. The receptors come from a female donor with breast cancer. Some clones in this sample may be carry-over from other donors' samples. Both conserved end residues are part of each CDR3. The D gene is left open where the match is weak. Some rows mark clone size as missing; the rest say once, few, many or name a class of expanded clone.

>TRBV20-1|13|TRBJ2-1|many|NA
CSALGLSYNEQFF
TGCAGTGCTCTCGGCCTATCCTACAATGAGCAGTTCTTC
>TRBV7-8|18|TRBJ2-6|NA|NA
CASSLPGLDFSGANVLTF
TGTGCCAGCAGCCTCCCCGGGTTAGACTTCTCTGGGGCCAACGTCCTGACTTTC
>TRBV7-2|15|TRBJ2-2|many|TRBD2
CASSFQLAGSGELFF
TGTGCCAGCAGCTTTCAACTAGCGGGATCCGGGGAGCTGTTTTTT
>TRBV6-5|13|TRBJ2-7|NA|NA
CASSYSQLDEQYF
TGTGCCAGCAGTTACTCACAATTGGACGAGCAGTACTTC
>TRBV4-2|18|TRBJ2-5|NA|TRBD2
CASSQDLLAGASQETQYF
TGTGCCAGCAGCCAAGATTTACTAGCGGGGGCATCTCAAGAGACCCAGTACTTC
>TRBV6-5|14|TRBJ1-5|many|NA
CASGRGDGNQPQHF
TGTGCCAGCGGAAGAGGGGATGGCAATCAGCCCCAGCATTTT
>TRBV6-2/TRBV6-3|12|TRBJ2-5|few|NA
CASSLIRGTQYF
TGTGCCAGCAGTCTCATCCGCGGGACCCAGTACTTC
>TRBV28|15|TRBJ1-5|few|NA
CASASRGFMVQPQHF
TGTGCCAGCGCGTCCAGGGGATTCATGGTTCAGCCCCAGCATTTT
>TRBV9|13|TRBJ2-1|many|NA
CASSVGSGREQFF
TGTGCCAGCAGCGTAGGGAGTGGCCGGGAGCAGTTCTTC
>TRBV5-6|18|TRBJ2-3|NA|TRBD2
CASSLGLLAGASLDTQYF
TGTGCCAGCAGCTTGGGGCTCCTAGCGGGTGCTTCCTTAGATACGCAGTATTTT
>TRBV9|13|TRBJ2-3|many|NA
CASSVRGTDTQYF
TGTGCCAGCAGCGTGAGGGGCACAGATACGCAGTATTTT
>TRBV4-2|13|TRBJ2-7|few|NA
CASSQDISHEQYF
TGTGCCAGCAGCCAAGATATAAGCCACGAGCAGTACTTC
>TRBV10-1|16|TRBJ2-1|NA|NA
CASSERLGWRSNEQFF
TGCGCCAGCAGTGAGAGGTTAGGTTGGAGGAGCAATGAGCAGTTCTTC
>TRBV2|15|TRBJ2-3|NA|NA
CAGRRHREAADTQYF
TGTGCCGGCAGACGACACAGGGAGGCGGCAGATACACAGTATTTT
>TRBV6-6|13|TRBJ2-5|many|NA
CASSLQGQETQYF
TGTGCCAGCAGTCTACAGGGACAAGAGACCCAGTACTTC
>TRBV5-6|17|TRBJ2-1|many|TRBD2
CASSLAGGPESNNEQFF
TGTGCCAGCAGCTTAGCGGGAGGCCCCGAGTCGAACAATGAGCAGTTCTTC
>TRBV6-1|19|TRBJ1-4|many|TRBD1
CASSEVAGGGGATNEKLFF
TGTGCCAGCAGTGAAGTGGCAGGGGGCGGCGGTGCAACTAATGAAAAACTGTTTTTT
>TRBV5-8|14|TRBJ2-7|NA|TRBD2
CASTRASGGYEQYF
TGTGCCAGCACAAGGGCTAGCGGGGGCTACGAGCAGTACTTC
>TRBV10-3|14|TRBJ1-5|many|NA
CAISDRPNEQPQHF
TGTGCCATCAGTGACAGACCGAACGAACAGCCCCAGCATTTT
>TRBV6-1|15|TRBJ2-2|many|TRBD1
CASSEVTGASGELFF
TGTGCCAGCAGTGAAGTGACAGGGGCTTCCGGGGAGCTGTTTTTT
>TRBV4-1|17|TRBJ2-7|many|TRBD2
CASSQDRLAGGRYEQYF
TGCGCCAGCAGCCAAGATAGGCTAGCGGGGGGGCGGTACGAGCAGTACTTC
>TRBV5-1|17|TRBJ2-7|many|TRBD2
CASSFGPQAGNSYEQYF
TGCGCCAGCAGCTTTGGACCCCAAGCGGGGAACTCCTACGAGCAGTACTTC
>TRBV9|15|TRBJ2-6|few|NA
CASSPAGVRANVLTF
TGTGCCAGCAGCCCCGCAGGTGTTAGGGCCAACGTCCTGACTTTC
>TRBV6-1|14|TRBJ1-6|many|NA
CASSEGGHSSPLHF
TGTGCCAGCAGTGAAGGGGGCCATTCCTCACCCCTCCACTTT
>TRBV28|15|TRBJ2-5|NA|TRBD2
CASSLGSGSGETQYF
TGTGCCAGCAGTTTGGGTAGCGGGAGTGGCGAGACCCAGTACTTC
>TRBV6-5|14|TRBJ1-2|many|NA
CASSYDRINYGYTF
TGTGCCAGCAGTTACGACAGGATCAACTATGGCTACACCTTC
>TRBV6-5|14|TRBJ1-5|many|TRBD1
CASSTGALNQPQHF
TGTGCCAGCAGTACAGGGGCCCTCAATCAGCCCCAGCATTTT
>TRBV9|13|TRBJ2-7|NA|TRBD2
CASSQRGGGEQYF
TGTGCCAGCAGTCAACGGGGGGGAGGCGAGCAGTACTTC
>TRBV9|19|TRBJ1-2|many|TRBD1
CASSVGVGTGTGPGYGYTF
TGTGCCAGCAGCGTAGGAGTTGGGACCGGGACAGGGCCGGGGTATGGCTACACCTTC
>TRBV9|16|TRBJ1-1|NA|NA
CASSVSSLGPNTEAFF
TGTGCCAGCAGCGTTTCCTCTCTGGGACCGAACACTGAAGCTTTCTTT